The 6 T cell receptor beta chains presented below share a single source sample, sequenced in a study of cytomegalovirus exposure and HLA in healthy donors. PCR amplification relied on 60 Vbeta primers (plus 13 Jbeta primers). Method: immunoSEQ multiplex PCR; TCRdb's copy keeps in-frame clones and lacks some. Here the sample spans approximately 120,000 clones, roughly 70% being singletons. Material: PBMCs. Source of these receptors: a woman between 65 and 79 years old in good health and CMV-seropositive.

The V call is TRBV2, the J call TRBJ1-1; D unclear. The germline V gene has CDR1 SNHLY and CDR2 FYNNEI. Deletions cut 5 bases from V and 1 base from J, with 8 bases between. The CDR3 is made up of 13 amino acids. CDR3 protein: CASSQVWNTEAFF. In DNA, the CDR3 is TGTGCCAGCAGTCAGGTCTGGAACACTGAAGCTTTCTTT.

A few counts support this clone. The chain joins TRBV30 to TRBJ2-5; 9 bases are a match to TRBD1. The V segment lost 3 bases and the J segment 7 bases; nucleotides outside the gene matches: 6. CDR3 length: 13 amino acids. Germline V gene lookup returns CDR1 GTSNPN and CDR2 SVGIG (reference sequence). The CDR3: CAWRGDRVGTQYF. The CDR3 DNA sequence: TGTGCCTGGAGGGGGGACAGGGTGGGGACCCAGTACTTC. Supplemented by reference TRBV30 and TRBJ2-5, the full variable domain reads SQTIHQWPATLVQPVGSPLSLECTVEGTSNPNLYWYRQAAGRGLQLLFYSVGIGQISSEVPQNLSASRPQDRQFILSSKKLLLSDSGFYLCAWRGDRVGTQYFGPGTRLLVL.

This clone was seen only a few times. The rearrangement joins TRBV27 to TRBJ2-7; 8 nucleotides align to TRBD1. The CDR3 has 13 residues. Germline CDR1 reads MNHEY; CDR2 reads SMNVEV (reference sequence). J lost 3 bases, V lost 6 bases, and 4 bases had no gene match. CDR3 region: CASSSGTGYEQYF. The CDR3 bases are TGTGCCAGCAGCTCCGGGACAGGCTACGAGCAGTACTTC.

The CDR3 DNA sequence: TGTGCCAGCACAAGGCGGGGAGGAGGCACCGGGGAGCTGTTTTTT. Translating gives CASTRRGGGTGELFF. This chain connects TRBV7-2 to TRBJ2-2; a weak D match, TRBD2 (6 bases). V lost 7 bases to trimming and J lost 4 bases, with 16 bases between them. The CDR3 extends over 15 amino acids. The germline CDR1 and CDR2 sequences are SGHTA and FQGNSA.

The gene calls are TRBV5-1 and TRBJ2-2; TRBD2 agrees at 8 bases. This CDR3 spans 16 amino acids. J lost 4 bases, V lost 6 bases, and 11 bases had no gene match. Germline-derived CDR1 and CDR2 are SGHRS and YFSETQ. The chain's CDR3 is CASIRSGGDGTGELFF. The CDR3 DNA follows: TGCGCCAGCATCCGAAGCGGGGGCGACGGCACCGGGGAGCTGTTTTTT.

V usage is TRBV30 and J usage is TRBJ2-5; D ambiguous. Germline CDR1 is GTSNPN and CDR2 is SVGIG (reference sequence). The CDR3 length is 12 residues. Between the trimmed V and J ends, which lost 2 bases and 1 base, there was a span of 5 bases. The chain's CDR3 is CAWSPGQETQYF. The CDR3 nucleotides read TGTGCCTGGAGTCCAGGCCAAGAGACCCAGTACTTC.